This record covers a single T cell receptor beta chain. Antigen unknown. The source of the sample is a study of early T cells in non-severe SARS-CoV-2 infection. Study background: Whole-blood bulk RNA, unsorted, was sequenced, and chains were unpaired.

Overall study findings and caveats: The matching step, a VDJdb search, favored anti-spike CD8 responses and missed private and CD4 specificities.

Unique molecular identifier tags were affixed to discrete cDNA molecules. TCRdb processed the 5' RACE reads anew with MiXCR; each CDR3 protein has one entry. This sample has some 76,000 distinct CDR3 sequences, with roughly 15% found just once. Germline-derived CDR1 and CDR2 are SGDLS and YYNGEE. The CDR3 is made up of 16 amino acids. V lost 0 bases and J 1 base, leaving 14 bases between the germline ends. The V call is TRBV9, the J call TRBJ2-7, with D tentatively TRBD1 (5 bases). Sequences were obtained from whole blood. This sequence originates from an adult who was a healthcare worker with PCR-confirmed SARS-CoV-2 infection or an uninfected control (not recorded which). For the CDR3, the DNA is TGTGCCAGCAGCGTAGGCATCCAGGGTGGTTCCTACGAGCAGTACTTC. Protein sequence: CASSVGIQGGSYEQYF.